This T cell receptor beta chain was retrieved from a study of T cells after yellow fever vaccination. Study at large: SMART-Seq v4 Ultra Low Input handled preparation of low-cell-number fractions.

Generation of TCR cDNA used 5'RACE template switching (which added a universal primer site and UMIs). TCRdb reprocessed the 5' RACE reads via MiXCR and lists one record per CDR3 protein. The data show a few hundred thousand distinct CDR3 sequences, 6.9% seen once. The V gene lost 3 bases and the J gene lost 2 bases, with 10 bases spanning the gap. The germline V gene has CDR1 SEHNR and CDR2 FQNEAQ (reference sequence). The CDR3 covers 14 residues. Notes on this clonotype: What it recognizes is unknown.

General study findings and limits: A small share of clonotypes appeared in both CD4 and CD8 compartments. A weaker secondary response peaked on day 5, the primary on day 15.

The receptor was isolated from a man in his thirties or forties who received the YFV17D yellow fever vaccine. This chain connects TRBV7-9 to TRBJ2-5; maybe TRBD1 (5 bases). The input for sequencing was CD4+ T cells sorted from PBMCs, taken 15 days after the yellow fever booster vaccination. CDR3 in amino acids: CASSFTGSQETQYF. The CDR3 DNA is TGTGCCAGCAGCTTCACAGGTTCGCAAGAGACCCAGTACTTC.